The present entry profiles one TCR beta chain with its context. Trimming took off 3 bases at V and 8 bases at J, with 17 bases between the two ends. This CDR3 is built from 15 residues. Looked up from germline, CDR1 is MGHRA and CDR2 is YSYEKL. This sample is part of a study of blood T cell repertoires in COVID-19. Looking at the study overall: The United States, Italy and Spain provided the acute and convalescent COVID-19 samples. The cDNA or gDNA used as material had been derived from T cells, B-cell-depleted T cells, or PBMCs.

Source study methods: Reference gene primer amplification gave nucleated cell count estimates. Some clones are missing from TCRdb's copy, which holds only in-frame ones; the method was immunoSEQ multiplex PCR. V and J calls plus clone size are reproduced from that table; the DNA served to infer D and trimming. The sample records roughly 180,000 clones, over 70% being singletons. This receptor was obtained from a man in his sixties with active or convalescent COVID-19. Sequenced material: peripheral blood. The chain carries TRBV4-1 and TRBJ2-1; D uncertain. The CDR3 DNA reads TGCGCCAGCAGCCAGATCCGAAAAACTCAGGATGAGCAGTTCTTC. It encodes CASSQIRKTQDEQFF.